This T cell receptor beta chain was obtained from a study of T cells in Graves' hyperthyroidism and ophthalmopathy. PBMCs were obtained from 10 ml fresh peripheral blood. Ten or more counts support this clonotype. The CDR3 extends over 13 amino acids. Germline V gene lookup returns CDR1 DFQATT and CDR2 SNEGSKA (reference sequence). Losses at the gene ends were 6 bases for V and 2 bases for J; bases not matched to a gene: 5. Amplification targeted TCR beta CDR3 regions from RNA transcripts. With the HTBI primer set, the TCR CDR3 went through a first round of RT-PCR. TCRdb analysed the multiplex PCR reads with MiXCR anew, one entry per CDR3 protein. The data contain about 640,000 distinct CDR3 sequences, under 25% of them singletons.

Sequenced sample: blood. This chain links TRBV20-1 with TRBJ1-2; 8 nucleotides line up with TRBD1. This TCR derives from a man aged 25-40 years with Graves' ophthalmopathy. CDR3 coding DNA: TGCAGTGCCCGTTGGACAGGGAACTATGGCTACACCTTC. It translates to CSARWTGNYGYTF.